A selection of T cell receptor beta chains follows, all from one sample in a study of cytomegalovirus exposure and HLA in healthy donors. The table came from immunoSEQ multiplex PCR; TCRdb's copy has only in-frame clones and leaves some out. The data show about 110,000 clones, 67% seen once. Sequenced sample: PBMCs. The receptors here all came from a man aged 18 to 29 in good health and CMV-seropositive. Both conserved end residues are part of each CDR3. The order of the fields is CDR3 DNA, CDR3 protein, D gene, clone size, J gene, CDR3 length, V gene. D genes are given only for firm matches. Clone sizes are given selectively: once, few, many, or a class where the clone is expanded.

TGTGCCAGTAGGCTAGGGGGGGGCCCCACGAACACTGAAGCTTTCTTT | CASRLGGGPTNTEAFF | . | . | TRBJ1-1 | 16 | TRBV19
TGTGCCAGCAGCCACGACAGAGACACCGGGGAGCTGTTTTTT | CASSHDRDTGELFF | . | . | TRBJ2-2 | 14 | TRBV7-9
TGTGCCGTTCGGGGGGCGGGGGGGGAGCTGTTTTTT | CAVRGAGGELFF | . | . | TRBJ2-2 | 12 | TRBV19
TGTGCCAGTAGTTACAGGAACACTGAAGCTTTCTTT | CASSYRNTEAFF | . | . | TRBJ1-1 | 12 | TRBV19
TGTGCCAGCAGTGAAGGCCTCGCGGTAGAGACCCAGTACTTC | CASSEGLAVETQYF | . | . | TRBJ2-5 | 14 | TRBV2
TGTGCCACCAGTTCGTTAGCCAAAAACATTCAGTACTTC | CATSSLAKNIQYF | . | . | TRBJ2-4 | 13 | TRBV15
TGCGCCAGCAGCTTGGTTGCGGGGGGGTTCACAGATACGCAGTATTTT | CASSLVAGGFTDTQYF | TRBD2 | . | TRBJ2-3 | 16 | TRBV5-1
TGCGCCAGCAGCCTAGCGGGAGCTCAAGAGACCCAGTACTTC | CASSLAGAQETQYF | TRBD2 | . | TRBJ2-5 | 14 | TRBV10-1
TGTGCCAGCAGACAGCCGGTGGTGGAAAAACTGTTTTTT | CASRQPVVEKLFF | . | . | TRBJ1-4 | 13 | TRBV28
TGTGCCAGCTCACCGAATGTTAGACTGTCGTACAATGAGCAGTTCTTC | CASSPNVRLSYNEQFF | . | few | TRBJ2-1 | 16 | TRBV18
TGTGCCAGCAGTTTCCGGGTCAACAGGGGTAGGCCCAATGAGCAGTTCTTC | CASSFRVNRGRPNEQFF | TRBD1 | . | TRBJ2-1 | 17 | TRBV27
TGTGCCAGCAGCTTAGGAAATCTAGTCACAGATACGCAGTATTTT | CASSLGNLVTDTQYF | . | . | TRBJ2-3 | 15 | TRBV11-3
TGTGCCAGCAGCTTGAGTGTCGGGGTGTACGAAGAGACCCAGTACTTC | CASSLSVGVYEETQYF | . | . | TRBJ2-5 | 16 | TRBV5-5
TGTGCCACCAGCAGAGCGCCCTCGGGCACAGATACGCAGTATTTT | CATSRAPSGTDTQYF | . | . | TRBJ2-3 | 15 | TRBV15
TGTGCCAGCAGTGTCCCTCGGTTGGGGACTAGCGGGGGGTCCTACAATGAGCAGTTCTTC | CASSVPRLGTSGGSYNEQFF | TRBD2 | . | TRBJ2-1 | 20 | TRBV27
TGCAGCGTTGCCCTAAACAATGAGCAGTTCTTC | CSVALNNEQFF | . | . | TRBJ2-1 | 11 | TRBV29-1
TGTGCCAGCAGCTCCTTGGACAGCTATGGAAACACCATATATTTT | CASSSLDSYGNTIYF | . | . | TRBJ1-3 | 15 | TRBV7-9
TGTGCCTGGAGTGTACATAGGACTAGCGGAACCTACGAGCAGTACTTC | CAWSVHRTSGTYEQYF | TRBD2 | . | TRBJ2-7 | 16 | TRBV30
TGTGCCAGCAGCCGAAAGGGGGGCGGGGGGAGGCTCTACGAGCAGTACTTC | CASSRKGGGGRLYEQYF | . | . | TRBJ2-7 | 17 | TRBV21-1
TGTGCCACCAGCAGAGAGGCGAGTAGCGGGATCGTCGAGCAGTACTTC | CATSREASSGIVEQYF | TRBD2 | . | TRBJ2-7 | 16 | TRBV15
TGTGCCTGGAGTGTAATGGGGGGACGGCTCAATCAGCCCCAGCATTTT | CAWSVMGGRLNQPQHF | . | . | TRBJ1-5 | 16 | TRBV30